This entry lists 5 T cell receptor beta chains sequenced from one sample in a study of blood T cells in healthy people across ages. A second roughly 6 to 12 cycle PCR used barcoded and J-beta primers. Each CDR3 protein is one row after TCRdb ran MiXCR on the 5' RACE reads. This table holds roughly 1,700,000 distinct CDR3 sequences, approximately 28% found once. The sequencing sample was made of blood. The receptor set was obtained from a woman in her twenties or thirties in good health.

This clonotype was counted between two and nine times. V usage is TRBV20-1 and J usage is TRBJ2-5, with TRBD2 as a possible D gene (7 bases). This CDR3 has 16 amino acids. With 3 bases removed from V and 5 bases from J, the gap between germline ends came to 22 bases. Per germline, CDR1 DFQATT and CDR2 SNEGSKA (reference sequence). CDR3 sequence (DNA): TGCAGTGCTAGGGCCTCCGGGCGGGGGCCCCGTGAGACCCAGTACTTC. Its protein product is CSARASGRGPRETQYF.

This rearrangement joins TRBV7-2 to TRBJ2-3; 8 nucleotides line up with TRBD2. The trim removed 5 bases at V and 7 bases at J, leaving 11 bases unmatched. This CDR3 contains 15 residues. Germline V CDR1 and CDR2: SGHTA, FQGNSA. CDR3 in amino acids: CASSDWTSRTNTQYF. The CDR3 DNA is TGTGCCAGCAGCGACTGGACTAGCCGGACGAATACGCAGTATTTT.

V and J are TRBV30 and TRBJ2-4; TRBD2 aligns across 8 bases. Germline CDR1 and CDR2: GTSNPN and SVGIG (reference sequence). CDR3 length: 16 amino acids. Losses at the gene ends were 3 bases for V and 3 bases for J; bases not matched to a gene: 10. The CDR3 here is CAWRRTGGGSKNIQYF. As DNA, the CDR3 is TGTGCCTGGAGACGAACCGGGGGGGGGAGCAAAAACATTCAGTACTTC. The whole variable domain, filled in from reference TRBV30 and TRBJ2-4, reads SQTIHQWPATLVQPVGSPLSLECTVEGTSNPNLYWYRQAAGRGLQLLFYSVGIGQISSEVPQNLSASRPQDRQFILSSKKLLLSDSGFYLCAWRRTGGGSKNIQYFGAGTRLSVL.

This clonotype was counted only a few times. The chain links TRBV10-3 to TRBJ1-2; 8 bases align to TRBD1. The CDR3 is 13 amino acids. Germline V gene sequence: CDR1 ENHRY, CDR2 SYGVKD. Trimming removed 5 bases from V and 3 bases from J; junction bases left unmatched: 2. The CDR3, as DNA: TGTGCCATCAGTACGACAGGGGACTATGGCTACACCTTC. Translated, it gives CAISTTGDYGYTF.

The CDR3 bases are TGTGCCAGCACCGGGACACCAACCTACGAGCAGTACTTC. Its protein is CASTGTPTYEQYF. The rearrangement links TRBV7-2 to TRBJ2-7, with D possibly TRBD1 on 6 matching bases. Germline loops: CDR1 SGHTA, CDR2 FQGNSA. The CDR3 totals 13 residues. V dropped 7 bases and J dropped 2 bases, with 12 bases sitting between them.